The T cell receptor (beta chain) under discussion was sequenced for a study of T cells in Graves' hyperthyroidism and ophthalmopathy. Study summary: Peripheral blood was acquired at first diagnosis, ahead of any therapy whatsoever.

RNA transcripts were the template for amplifying TCR beta CDR3 regions. The HTBI primer set served for first-round RT-PCR of the TCR CDR3. One entry per CDR3 protein, called by TCRdb with MiXCR from the multiplex PCR reads. The data show about 400,000 distinct CDR3 sequences, about a sixth seen once. This clonotype has ten or more counts. The antigen is not known. V lost 3 bases to trimming and J lost 5 bases; unmatched junction nucleotides: 7. Germline-derived CDR1 and CDR2 are MDHEN and SYDVKM. The CDR3 has 14 residues. Study-level points and caveats: Before onset, ophthalmopathy was predicted by the model a median roughly six months earlier. Within blood appeared most thyroid clonotypes that had expanded above 0.001.

The source material was blood. The sequence came from a woman between 18 and 29 years old with Graves' hyperthyroidism that later progressed to Graves' ophthalmopathy. The J gene is TRBJ2-7, the V gene TRBV28; 7 bases map to TRBD2. The CDR3 region is CASSFPGLTHEQYF. CDR3 DNA sequence: TGTGCCAGCAGTTTTCCGGGACTAACCCACGAGCAGTACTTC.